Only a few counts were recorded for the clone carrying this TCR beta chain. The sample is drawn from a study of blood T cells in healthy people across ages. Study overall: About one barcoded beta molecule per two T cells came from capture by template switching.

Combining a sample-barcoded 5' primer with a J-beta primer mix, a second PCR ran for about 7 to 12 cycles. Every cDNA molecule carried a tag from a template-switch adaptor bearing 12 random nucleotides. Via MiXCR, TCRdb re-called the 5' RACE reads, giving one row per CDR3 protein. The sample includes about 750,000 distinct CDR3 sequences, about 53% seen only once; the top ten take around 41%. This CDR3 is built from 16 residues. Per the germline V gene, CDR1 is MNHNY and CDR2 is SVGAGI (reference sequence). Trimming cost V 8 bases and J 7 bases; bases outside gene matches: 15. Sample: blood. The clonotype was recovered from an elderly man in good health. The chain uses TRBV6-6 and TRBJ1-5; TRBD1 agrees at 9 bases. For the CDR3, the DNA is TGTGCCAGCCAACTGGGGGGACAGGGAAAACCACAGCCCCAGCATTTT. Encoded protein: CASQLGGQGKPQPQHF.